This paragraph covers one TCR beta chain sequence. The antigen remains unidentified. Some clones are missing from TCRdb's copy, which holds only in-frame ones; the method was immunoSEQ multiplex PCR. The sample shows some 500,000 clones, more than 95% of them seen only once. This record comes from a study of shared clonotypes between healthy human individuals. General observations from the study: Some naive CD4 clonotypes, 4% to 6%, turned up in common across a few donors.

The CDR3 totals 17 residues. The junction had 11 bases not matched to a gene; V was cut back by 5 bases and J by 1 base. CDR1 and CDR2 from the germline V gene are SEHNR and FQNEAQ (reference sequence). The clonotype originates from a woman in her twenties or thirties in good health. Sample: naive CD4+ T cells sorted from blood. The subset was: CD45RA+ positively selected. The chain employs TRBV7-9 and TRBJ2-3; TRBD2 matches at 8 bases. CDR3 sequence (DNA): TGTGCCAGCAGCCCCCGGGTAGCGGGACGTCGCACAGATACGCAGTATTTT. Translation: CASSPRVAGRRTDTQYF.